This T cell receptor (beta chain) was sequenced in a study of neurological immune-mediated disorders. Concerning this clonotype itself: Its antigen is not identified.

TCRdb ran MiXCR on the 5' RACE reads and lists one entry per CDR3 protein. The sample shows some 46,000 distinct CDR3 sequences, around 4.5% of them seen only once. Study results and caveats: The study found the most TCR clonal expansion in HTLV-1-associated myelopathy and the least in multiple sclerosis, below healthy controls. Grouping of repertoires by phylogeny put those of 18 of 34 multiple sclerosis patients into a single related-CDR3 cluster, a possible signature.

This CDR3 contains 14 residues. V lost 0 bases to trimming and J lost 11 bases; unmatched junction nucleotides: 4. Germline V CDR1 and CDR2: SGHRS, YFSETQ. This TCR came from a woman aged 55-70 years with multiple sclerosis. The chain joins TRBV5-1 to TRBJ2-1, with TRBD1 matching 11 bases. The sample comprised PBMCs. CDR3 in amino acids: CASSLGDRGSQQFF. DNA of the CDR3: TGCGCCAGCAGCTTGGGGGACAGGGGGTCTCAGCAGTTCTTC. Drawing the rest from reference TRBV5-1 and TRBJ2-1, the complete variable domain is KAGVTQTPRYLIKTRGQQVTLSCSPISGHRSVSWYQQTPGQGLQFLFEYFSETQRNKGNFPGRFSGRQFSNSRSEMNVSTLELGDSALYLCASSLGDRGSQQFFGPGTRLTVL.